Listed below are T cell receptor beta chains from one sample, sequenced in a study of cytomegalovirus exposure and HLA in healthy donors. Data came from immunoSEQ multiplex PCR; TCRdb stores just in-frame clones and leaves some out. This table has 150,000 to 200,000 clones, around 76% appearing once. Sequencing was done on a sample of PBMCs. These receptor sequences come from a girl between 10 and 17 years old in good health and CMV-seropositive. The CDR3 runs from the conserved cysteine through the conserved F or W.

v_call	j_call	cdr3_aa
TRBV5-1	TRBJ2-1	CASSAAGGYYEQFF
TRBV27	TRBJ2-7	CASSLLPTGTSSYEQYF
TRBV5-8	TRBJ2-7	CASRDRDRTYEQYF
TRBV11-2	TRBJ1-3	CASSLLQGPGNTIYF
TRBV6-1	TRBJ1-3	CASSSPLLNTIYF
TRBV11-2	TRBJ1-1	CASSLDVRGVAFF
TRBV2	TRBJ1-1	CASKLGLTDEAFF
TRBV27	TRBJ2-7	CASRKGVRQIYEQYF
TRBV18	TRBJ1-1	CASSPPGGRNTEAFF
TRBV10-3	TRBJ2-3	CATATGAGGNTDTQYF
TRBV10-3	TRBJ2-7	CAISEMASGSSYEQYF
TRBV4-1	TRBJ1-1	CASSQGGGKRTEAFF